The 13 T cell receptor beta chains listed next were all sequenced from one sample in a study of blood T cell repertoires in COVID-19. Only in-frame clones appear in the TCRdb table, and some are missing; sequencing was by immunoSEQ multiplex PCR. Altogether a few hundred thousand clones are present, more than 75% being singletons, with the ten largest covering about 6.2%. The sequencing input was PBMCs or T cells enriched from blood (not recorded which). These receptors all stem from a woman aged 45-59 years who had been exposed to COVID-19.

The chain has TRBV6-5 and TRBJ1-1; D is ambiguous. Germline V gives CDR1 MNHEY, CDR2 SVGAGI. Trimming pared 2 bases from V and 0 bases from J, leaving 10 bases between. This CDR3 is 15 amino acids long. The DNA for the CDR3 is TGTGCCAGCAGTTACGGTTCAGGCCTGAACACTGAAGCTTTCTTT. Translated: CASSYGSGLNTEAFF.

This chain connects TRBV14 to TRBJ2-7; D might be TRBD2 (7 bases). Trimming took off 5 bases at V and 5 bases at J, with 19 bases between the two ends. CDR1 SGHDN and CDR2 FVKESK come from the germline V gene. The CDR3 consists of 15 residues. The CDR3 region is CASSKGRGGWNEQYF. The CDR3 coding sequence is TGTGCCAGCAGCAAAGGGAGGGGGGGCTGGAACGAGCAGTACTTC.

The rearrangement uses TRBV5-1 and TRBJ2-1; D is possibly TRBD2 (6 bases). The germline CDR1 and CDR2 sequences are SGHRS and YFSETQ. V dropped 2 bases and J dropped 0 bases, with 12 bases sitting between them. The CDR3 covers 16 residues. The CDR3 DNA reads as TGCGCCAGCAGCTTTAGCGGAAGTAGCTCCTACAATGAGCAGTTCTTC. As protein: CASSFSGSSSYNEQFF.

This chain connects TRBV19 to TRBJ1-5; D not certain. The ends were cut back, 7 bases at V and 0 bases at J, with 13 bases in the middle. CDR1 is LNHDA, CDR2 SQIVND, per germline (reference sequence). CDR3 length: 15 residues. CDR3 sequence (DNA): TGTGCCAGTACCTGGTCGACTTTTAGCAATCAGCCCCAGCATTTT. Protein product: CASTWSTFSNQPQHF.

This clone was seen a few times. The chain is built from TRBV5-1 and TRBJ1-6, with 9 positions matching TRBD1. The V segment lost 4 bases and the J segment 9 bases; nucleotides outside the gene matches: 11. Germline lookup yields CDR1 SGHRS and CDR2 YFSETQ. The CDR3 sequence is 16 residues long. In nucleotides, the CDR3 is TGCGCCAGCAGCCCGGACAGGGGCGCTCCTTCTTCACCCCTCCACTTT. It codes for CASSPDRGAPSSPLHF.

This clone is a singleton in its sample. The V call is TRBV5-8, the J call TRBJ1-5, with a possible D match to TRBD1 (6 bases). The germline CDR1 and CDR2 sequences are SGHTS and YDEGEE. V was shortened by 3 bases and J by 0 bases, with 10 bases between the two germline ends. This CDR3 has 15 amino acids. The CDR3 protein is CASSSGHYSNQPQHF. The CDR3 DNA is TGTGCCAGCAGCTCGGGACATTATAGCAATCAGCCCCAGCATTTT. Complete variable domain (other parts from reference TRBV5-8 and TRBJ1-5): EAGVTQSPTHLIKTRGQQATLRCSPISGHTSVYWYQQALGLGLQFLLWYDEGEERNRGNFPPRFSGRQFPNYSSELNVNALELEDSALYLCASSSGHYSNQPQHFGDGTRLSIL.

The chain joins TRBV7-8 to TRBJ1-2; D is unclear. With 5 bases removed from V and 4 bases from J, the gap between germline ends came to 17 bases. This CDR3 region has 15 residues. Germline assignment: CDR1 SGHVS and CDR2 FQNEAQ. Here the CDR3 reads CASSPRGGNGYGYTF. The CDR3 nucleotides are TGTGCCAGCAGCCCTCGTGGAGGGAATGGCTATGGCTACACCTTC.

The V call is TRBV19, the J call TRBJ1-1; TRBD1 is a possible D gene (5 bases). The CDR3 has 16 residues. V was cut by 6 bases and J by 1 base, with 18 bases left in between. CDR1 is LNHDA and CDR2 is SQIVND in the germline V gene (reference sequence). The CDR3 DNA reads TGTGCCAGTAGACCCGAGAAGGGGTCCCGGAACACTGAAGCTTTCTTT. Amino acid sequence: CASRPEKGSRNTEAFF.

The chain employs TRBV3-1 (or the pseudogene TRBV3-2) and TRBJ2-2, with a weak D call TRBD2 (5 bases). The germline V and J ends were trimmed by 4 bases and 2 bases, with 11 bases remaining between them. CDR3 length equals 15 residues. In germline, CDR1 is LGHDT, CDR2 YNNKEL (reference sequence). The CDR3: CASSPTGINTGELFF. The CDR3 nucleotides read TGTGCCAGCAGCCCCACGGGGATAAACACCGGGGAGCTGTTTTTT.

The chain uses TRBV11-2 and TRBJ2-7, with 7 bases matching TRBD1. J gave up 0 bases and V 5 bases, and 4 bases lay outside the gene matches. This CDR3 is built from 14 residues. Germline V gene lookup returns CDR1 SGHAT and CDR2 FQNNGV. As DNA, the CDR3 is TGTGCCAGCAGCCTAGCAGGGGGCTCCTACGAGCAGTACTTC. It is translated as CASSLAGGSYEQYF.

This chain links TRBV5-4 with TRBJ1-2; TRBD1 might be the D (6 bases). Between the trimmed V and J ends, which lost 4 bases and 5 bases, there was a span of 15 bases. Germline V gene lookup returns CDR1 SGHNT and CDR2 YYREEE (reference sequence). The CDR3 totals 14 residues. CDR3 loop: CASSPGGQLYGYTF. In DNA form, the CDR3 reads TGTGCCAGCAGCCCGGGGGGGCAGCTTTATGGCTACACCTTC.

This clone has a single count. The genes are TRBV7-8 and TRBJ1-6; 7 nucleotides match TRBD1. The CDR3 is 14 residues long. V lost 1 base to trimming and J lost 9 bases; unmatched junction nucleotides: 3. Germline V gives CDR1 SGHVS, CDR2 FQNEAQ. DNA for the CDR3: TGTGCCAGCAGCTTAGGAGACAGGGCTTCACCCCTCCACTTT. Translated: CASSLGDRASPLHF.

This clone was observed a handful of times. This CDR3 is CASSLNRLTEAFF. The CDR3, as DNA: TGTGCCAGCAGCTTGAACAGGCTCACTGAAGCTTTCTTT. V usage is TRBV5-6 and J usage is TRBJ1-1; weak D call: TRBD1 (5 bases). The CDR3 covers 13 residues. Per germline, CDR1 SGHDT and CDR2 YYEEEE. V was clipped by 1 base and J by 4 bases, with 8 bases between them.